The rows below give T cell receptor beta chains drawn from one sample of a study of blood T cell repertoires in COVID-19. Here immunoSEQ multiplex PCR was the method, and the copy in TCRdb shows in-frame clones only, minus some. The sample yields about 300,000 clones, nearly 90% seen once. Sequencing used PBMCs or T cells enriched from blood (not recorded which). These receptors originate from a woman younger than 35 with acute COVID-19. Each CDR3 is given with its conserved first and last residue. D genes are given only for firm matches. Not all rows give a size; the values are once, few, many and, for expanded clones, a class.

clone_size j_call v_call d_call cdr3_nt cdr3_aa
. TRBJ2-7 TRBV7-9 TRBD2 TGTGCCAGCAGCTTAGCGGGGCTAGCGGGAGGGTTCTACGAGCAGTACTTC CASSLAGLAGGFYEQYF
. TRBJ1-6 TRBV3-1/TRBV3-2 TRBD1 TGTGCCAGCAGCCAAGGGACAGGGGTACATGGCTCACCCCTCCACTTT CASSQGTGVHGSPLHF
. TRBJ2-2 TRBV30 . TGTGCCTGGAGCCTCAGGGATGACGGGGAGCTGTTTTTT CAWSLRDDGELFF
. TRBJ1-1 TRBV20-1 . TGCAGTGCTAGCGGCGGGGGTGAAGCTTTCTTT CSASGGGEAFF
. TRBJ2-1 TRBV28 . TGTGCCAGCAGTGGACATCCTGGACTACAGTACAATGAGCAGTTCTTC CASSGHPGLQYNEQFF
. TRBJ1-1 TRBV28 . TGTGCCAGCAGTTCAAGTGGACAGAGGATCGCTGAAGCTTTCTTT CASSSSGQRIAEAFF
. TRBJ2-7 TRBV13 . TGTGCCAGCAGCCCCATCCTTAGCTGGAGCTCCTACGAGCAGTACTTC CASSPILSWSSYEQYF
. TRBJ1-1 TRBV9 TRBD1 TGTGCCAGCAGCCCGGGGGGGACAGGGACTACTGAAGCTTTCTTT CASSPGGTGTTEAFF
. TRBJ1-4 TRBV24-1 . TGTGCCACCAGTGACCGCGACAGCGGGAATGAAAAACTGTTTTTT CATSDRDSGNEKLFF
. TRBJ2-1 TRBV11-3 TRBD2 TGTGCCAGCAGCCTGGGGGGGACTGAGCAGTTCTTC CASSLGGTEQFF
. TRBJ2-1 TRBV10-3 TRBD2 TGTGCCATCAGTGCCGGGGGGACCTACAATGAGCAGTTCTTC CAISAGGTYNEQFF
. TRBJ2-1 TRBV28 TRBD2 TGTGCCAGCAGTTCCGGACTAGCGGGAGGCAATGAGCAGTTCTTC CASSSGLAGGNEQFF
. TRBJ2-6 TRBV19 . TGTGCCAGTAGTATCCCTCCTGGGGCCAACGTCCTGACTTTC CASSIPPGANVLTF
. TRBJ2-7 TRBV5-1 . TGCGCCAGCAGCTCCCCCGAGTACGAGCAGTACTTC CASSSPEYEQYF
. TRBJ1-5 TRBV2 TRBD1 TGTGCCAGCAACGACAGGGGCAATCAGCCCCAGCATTTT CASNDRGNQPQHF
. TRBJ1-5 TRBV11-2 . TGTGCCAGCAGGGGGGGGAGCAATCAGCCCCAGCATTTT CASRGGSNQPQHF
. TRBJ2-5 TRBV27 . TGTGCCAGCAGTGGACGGGGGGCTGGGGAAGAGACCCAGTACTTC CASSGRGAGEETQYF
once TRBJ1-2 TRBV7-3 TRBD1 TGTGCCAGCAGCCCACAGCAGGGGGATCGCTATGGCTACACCTTC CASSPQQGDRYGYTF
. TRBJ2-1 TRBV28 TRBD2 TGTGCCAGCAGTACGACTAGCGGGAGGGCATTCTATGATGAGCAGTTCTTC CASSTTSGRAFYDEQFF
. TRBJ2-5 TRBV7-2 . TGTGCCAGCAGCTTAGGAGGGCCGGGCCAAGAGACCCAGTACTTC CASSLGGPGQETQYF
. TRBJ1-2 TRBV9 . TGTGCCAGCAGCGTAGAGGACACTAACTATGGCTACACCTTC CASSVEDTNYGYTF
. TRBJ1-1 TRBV11-2 . TGTGCCAGCAGCTTAGATCAGTTCGGGGGTTCCACTGAAGCTTTCTTT CASSLDQFGGSTEAFF
. TRBJ1-1 TRBV5-1 . TGCGCCAGCAGCTTGAATAGCTGGAACACTGAAGCTTTCTTT CASSLNSWNTEAFF
. TRBJ1-6 TRBV19 . TGTGCCAGTAGTATAGATCGGCAGCGAAATTCACCCCTCCACTTT CASSIDRQRNSPLHF
. TRBJ2-6 TRBV7-9 TRBD1 TGTGCCAGCAGCGGGGACAGGTTTGGCTCTGGGGCCAACGTCCTGACTTTC CASSGDRFGSGANVLTF
. TRBJ1-5 TRBV19 TRBD1 TGTGCCAGTAGTATTATCGTCAGGGGGCTCCAGCCCCAGCATTTT CASSIIVRGLQPQHF
once TRBJ2-3 TRBV11-3 . TGTGCCAGCAGCTTACCCCCTTGGGGCCCGCCTAGCACAGATACGCAGTATTTT CASSLPPWGPPSTDTQYF
. TRBJ2-3 TRBV3-1/TRBV3-2 TRBD1 TGTGCCAGCAGCTCACGACAGGGACGGGGTAGGGAGACAGATACGCAGTATTTT CASSSRQGRGRETDTQYF
. TRBJ1-6 TRBV18 TRBD1 TGTGCCAGCTCACCCCCCAGCGGACAGGGAGGATCACCCCTCCACTTT CASSPPSGQGGSPLHF
. TRBJ1-5 TRBV7-2 TRBD1 TGTGCCAGCAGCGGTAAGGGGACAGGAAGCAATCAGCCCCAGCATTTT CASSGKGTGSNQPQHF
. TRBJ1-3 TRBV15 . TGTGCCACCAGCAGACGTATGCTTGGGGGCGGTGGAAACACCATATATTTT CATSRRMLGGGGNTIYF
. TRBJ1-1 TRBV19 . TGTGCCAGTATTCGGGAGGGGCAATTTGAAGCTTTCTTT CASIREGQFEAFF
. TRBJ2-7 TRBV27 TRBD1 TGTGCCAGCAGTATAAGCCCCCCTTTCCGCGACAGGGGGGCCCCCGAGCAGTACTTC CASSISPPFRDRGAPEQYF
. TRBJ1-6 TRBV2 . TGTGCCAGCAGTGAAGGCCAAGGCAGGGTAAATTCACCCCTCCACTTT CASSEGQGRVNSPLHF
. TRBJ2-7 TRBV3-1/TRBV3-2 . TGTGCCAGCAGCCAAGGGGGCCTCTACGAGCAGTACTTC CASSQGGLYEQYF
. TRBJ2-1 TRBV9 . TGTGCCAGCAGCGTCGAGGGCCGATCCTACAATGAGCAGTTCTTC CASSVEGRSYNEQFF
. TRBJ1-1 TRBV5-1 TRBD1 TGCGCCAGCAGCCTAGGGGACAGGGGGAACACTGAAGCTTTCTTT CASSLGDRGNTEAFF
. TRBJ1-5 TRBV20-1 TRBD1 TGCAGTGCTAGTAGCCCCGGGACAGGGACTTTTAGCAATCAGCCCCAGCATTTT CSASSPGTGTFSNQPQHF
. TRBJ1-2 TRBV28 . TGTGCCAGCAGAGGACAGCTAGTTAACTATGGCTACACCTTC CASRGQLVNYGYTF
. TRBJ1-1 TRBV28 . TGTGCCAGCAGTCCCCGTTCCCGGAACACTGAAGCTTTCTTT CASSPRSRNTEAFF